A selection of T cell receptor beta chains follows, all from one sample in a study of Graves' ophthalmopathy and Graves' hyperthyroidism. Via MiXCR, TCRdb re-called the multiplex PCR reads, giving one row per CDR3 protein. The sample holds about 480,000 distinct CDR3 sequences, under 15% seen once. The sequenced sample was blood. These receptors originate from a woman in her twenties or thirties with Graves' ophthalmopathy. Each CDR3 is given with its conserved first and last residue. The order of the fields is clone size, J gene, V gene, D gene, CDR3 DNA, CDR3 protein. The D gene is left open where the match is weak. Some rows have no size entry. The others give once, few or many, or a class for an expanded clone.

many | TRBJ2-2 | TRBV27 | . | TGTGCCAGCAGTAACAGGAACACCGGGGAGCTGTTTTTT | CASSNRNTGELFF
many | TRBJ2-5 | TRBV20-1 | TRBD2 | TGCAGTGCTAGGGGGACTAGCGACCAAGAGACCCAGTACTTC | CSARGTSDQETQYF
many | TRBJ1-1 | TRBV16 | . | TGTGCCAGCAGCCAACAGGGGTCTGGCACTGAAGCTTTCTTT | CASSQQGSGTEAFF
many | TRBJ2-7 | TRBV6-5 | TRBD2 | TGTGCCAGCAGTTACCGGCCGGGACTAGCGGGAGGAACCGAGCAGTACTTC | CASSYRPGLAGGTEQYF
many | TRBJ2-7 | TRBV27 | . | TGTGCCAGCAGGGGGATAGCCTACGAGCAGTACTTC | CASRGIAYEQYF
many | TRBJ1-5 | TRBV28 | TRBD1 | TGTGCCAGCAGTAATCCCTGGACAGGAATAAGCAATCAGCCCCAGCATTTT | CASSNPWTGISNQPQHF
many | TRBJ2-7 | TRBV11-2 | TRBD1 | TGTGCCAGCAACTCCGGGACAGGGTGGTCCCACGAGCAGTACTTC | CASNSGTGWSHEQYF
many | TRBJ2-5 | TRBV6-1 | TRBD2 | TGTGCCAGCACCCCCCTCGGAAGCGGGGGGGCCAAGGAGACCCAGTACTTC | CASTPLGSGGAKETQYF
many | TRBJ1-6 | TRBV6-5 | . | TGTGCCAGCAGTTATCAGGGTTATGATTCACCCCTCCACTTT | CASSYQGYDSPLHF
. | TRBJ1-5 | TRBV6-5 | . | TGTGCCAGCAGTTACTTCACTGGGCCCGTTAGCAATCAGCCTCAGCATTTT | CASSYFTGPVSNQPQHF
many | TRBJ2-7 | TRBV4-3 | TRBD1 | TGCGCCAGCAGCCAAACGGGGACAGGGAAAGAGCAGTACTTC | CASSQTGTGKEQYF
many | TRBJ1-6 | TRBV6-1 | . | TGTGCCAGCAGTGAAGCGGCGGGCCGATCACCCCTCCACTTT | CASSEAAGRSPLHF
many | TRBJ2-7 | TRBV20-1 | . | TGCAGTGCTAGAGATCTGGTAGCTTCCCACGAGCAGTACTTC | CSARDLVASHEQYF
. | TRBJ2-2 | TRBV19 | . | TGTGCCAGTATAGGCACAGTGGACTACCCCGGGGAGCTGTTTTTT | CASIGTVDYPGELFF